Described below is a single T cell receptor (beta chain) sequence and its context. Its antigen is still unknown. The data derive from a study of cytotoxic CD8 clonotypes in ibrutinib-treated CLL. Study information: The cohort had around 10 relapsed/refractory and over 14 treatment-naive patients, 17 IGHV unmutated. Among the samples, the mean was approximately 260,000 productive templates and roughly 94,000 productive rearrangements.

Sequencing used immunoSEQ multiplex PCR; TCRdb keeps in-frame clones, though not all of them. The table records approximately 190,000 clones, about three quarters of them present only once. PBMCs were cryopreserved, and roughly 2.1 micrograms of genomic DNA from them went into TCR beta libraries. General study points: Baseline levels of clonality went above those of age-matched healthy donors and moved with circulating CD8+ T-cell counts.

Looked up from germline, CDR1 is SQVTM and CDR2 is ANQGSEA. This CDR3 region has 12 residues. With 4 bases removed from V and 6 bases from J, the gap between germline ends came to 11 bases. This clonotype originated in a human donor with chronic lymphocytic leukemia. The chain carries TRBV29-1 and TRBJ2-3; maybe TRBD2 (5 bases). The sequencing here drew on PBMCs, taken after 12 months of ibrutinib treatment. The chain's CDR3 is CSVVRDTDTQYF. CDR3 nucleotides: TGCAGCGTTGTCCGGGATACGGATACGCAGTATTTT.